The 6 T cell receptor beta chains presented below share a single source sample, sequenced in a study of T cell repertoires in cytomegalovirus infection. TCRdb itself ran the reads through MiXCR, one entry per CDR3 protein. Here the sample spans 400,000 to 600,000 distinct CDR3 sequences, under 45% being singletons. These receptors have no identified antigens. This sample comprised cultured PBMCs, obtained from culture after CMV antigen stimulation. These receptors were obtained from a human donor in good health (CMV status not recorded). Some clones in this sample may be carry-over from other donors' samples.

The CDR3 DNA sequence: TGTGCCAGTCCGATACGGACAGTAGTGAACACTGAAGCTTTCTTT. Amino acids: CASPIRTVVNTEAFF. This rearrangement joins TRBV2 to TRBJ1-1; D might be TRBD1 (6 bases). CDR3 size: 15 residues. CDR1 and CDR2 from the germline V gene are SNHLY and FYNNEI. The germline V and J ends were trimmed by 9 bases and 0 bases, with 17 bases remaining between them.

This clonotype was counted only a few times. The chain combines TRBV7-2 with TRBJ2-7, with a tentative D call TRBD2 (7 bases). This CDR3 is 15 amino acids long. Germline CDR1 is SGHTA and CDR2 is FQGNSA. V dropped 1 base and J dropped 1 base, with 11 bases sitting between them. The CDR3 region is CASSLGSGTSYEQYF. CDR3 DNA sequence: TGTGCCAGCAGCTTAGGGAGCGGGACATCCTACGAGCAGTACTTC.

A note on this clonotype: A much larger clone lies one base from this, so it may be a read error. The gene calls are TRBV12-3 or TRBV12-4 and TRBJ2-5; D is perhaps TRBD2 (5 bases). There are 13 residues in the CDR3. DNA of the CDR3: TGTGCCTGCAGTTTAGCGCTTGGAGAGACCCAGTACTTC. This encodes CACSLALGETQYF.

This clonotype was counted once. V and J are TRBV5-1 and TRBJ2-3; D unresolved. The V end lost 2 bases, the J end lost 2 bases, and 21 bases lay between the germline ends. Per the germline V gene, CDR1 is SGHRS and CDR2 is YFSETQ. The length of the CDR3 is 18 residues. The DNA of the CDR3 is TGCGCCAGCAGCTTACGAGATATTCATACAAGGTTCACAGATACGCAGTATTTT. It yields the protein CASSLRDIHTRFTDTQYF.

The chain links TRBV6-5 to TRBJ2-1; D is undetermined. CDR3 length: 13 amino acids. Germline-derived CDR1 and CDR2 are MNHEY and SVGAGI. V dropped 2 bases and J dropped 4 bases, with 6 bases sitting between them. As DNA, the CDR3 is TGTGCCAGCAGTTACGATCATTACAATGAGCAGTTCTTC. Its protein product is CASSYDHYNEQFF.

The chain employs TRBV7-2 and TRBJ2-1, with 8 nucleotides matching TRBD1. The V segment lost 5 bases and the J segment 5 bases; nucleotides outside the gene matches: 11. Germline-derived CDR1 and CDR2 are SGHTA and FQGNSA. This CDR3 spans 16 amino acids. The CDR3 nucleotides read TGTGCCAGCAGCGCCGGGACAGGACTTTCAGACAATGAGCAGTTCTTC. Protein: CASSAGTGLSDNEQFF.